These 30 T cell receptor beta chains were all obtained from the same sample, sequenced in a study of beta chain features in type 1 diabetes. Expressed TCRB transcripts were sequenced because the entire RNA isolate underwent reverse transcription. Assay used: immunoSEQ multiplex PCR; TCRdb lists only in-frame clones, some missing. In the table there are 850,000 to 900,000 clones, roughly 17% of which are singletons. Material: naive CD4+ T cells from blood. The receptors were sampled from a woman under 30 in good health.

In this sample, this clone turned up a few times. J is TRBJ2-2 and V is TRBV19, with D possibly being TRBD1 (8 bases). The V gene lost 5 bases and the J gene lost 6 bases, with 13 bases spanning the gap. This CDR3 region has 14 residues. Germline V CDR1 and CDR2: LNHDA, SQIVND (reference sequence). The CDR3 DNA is TGTGCCAGTAGTTGGACAGGGAGGGCCGGGGAGCTGTTTTTT. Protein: CASSWTGRAGELFF. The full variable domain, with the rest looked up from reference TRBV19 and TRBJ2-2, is DGGITQSPKYLFRKEGQNVTLSCEQNLNHDAMYWYRQDPGQGLRLIYYSQIVNDFQKGDIAEGYSVSREKKESFPLTVTSAQKNPTAFYLCASSWTGRAGELFFGEGSRLTVL.

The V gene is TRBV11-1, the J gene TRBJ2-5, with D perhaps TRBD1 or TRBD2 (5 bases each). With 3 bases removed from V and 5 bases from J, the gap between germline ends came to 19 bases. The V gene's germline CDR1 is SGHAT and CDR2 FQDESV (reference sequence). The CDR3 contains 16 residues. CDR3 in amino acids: CASSLVGTGGWETQYF. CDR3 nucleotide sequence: TGTGCCAGCAGCTTGGTTGGTACAGGAGGATGGGAGACCCAGTACTTC.

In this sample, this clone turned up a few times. In DNA form, the CDR3 reads TGTGCCAGCAGCCAATTCGGCGGGACAAGCTCCTACGAGCAGTACTTC. Encoded protein: CASSQFGGTSSYEQYF. The chain uses TRBV4-2 and TRBJ2-7; the D gene could be TRBD1 or TRBD2 (6 bases each). Trimming cost V 2 bases and J 0 bases, with 14 bases left between them. The CDR3 has 16 residues. Looked up from germline, CDR1 is LGHNA and CDR2 is YNFKEQ.

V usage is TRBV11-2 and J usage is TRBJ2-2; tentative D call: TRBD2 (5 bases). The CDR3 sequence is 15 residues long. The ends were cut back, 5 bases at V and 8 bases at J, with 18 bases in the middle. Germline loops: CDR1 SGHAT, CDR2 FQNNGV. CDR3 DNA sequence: TGTGCCAGCAGCGTGGGAAGCGGTACTGGGGGGGAGCTGTTTTTT. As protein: CASSVGSGTGGELFF.

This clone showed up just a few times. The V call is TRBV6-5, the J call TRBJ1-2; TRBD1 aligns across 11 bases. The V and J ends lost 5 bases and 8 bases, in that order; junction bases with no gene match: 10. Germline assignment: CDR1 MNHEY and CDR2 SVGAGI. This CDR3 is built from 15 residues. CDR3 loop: CASSPPGQGVRGYTF. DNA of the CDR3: TGTGCCAGCAGTCCACCGGGACAGGGGGTGAGAGGCTACACCTTC.

The chain's CDR3 is CASSMLGTRAGGVFF. The CDR3 bases are TGTGCCAGTAGTATGCTGGGGACCCGAGCGGGAGGGGTGTTCTTC. This chain joins TRBV19 and TRBJ2-1, with 10 bases lining up with TRBD2. J was trimmed by 15 bases and V by 3 bases; bases with no gene match: 14. This CDR3 region has 15 residues. Germline-derived CDR1 and CDR2 are LNHDA and SQIVND (reference sequence).

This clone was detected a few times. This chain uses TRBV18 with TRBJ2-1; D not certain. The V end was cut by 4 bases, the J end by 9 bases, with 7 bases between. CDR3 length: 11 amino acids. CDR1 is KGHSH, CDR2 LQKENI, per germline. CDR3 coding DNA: TGTGCCAGCTCACTCCAAAGTGAGCAGTTCTTC. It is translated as CASSLQSEQFF.

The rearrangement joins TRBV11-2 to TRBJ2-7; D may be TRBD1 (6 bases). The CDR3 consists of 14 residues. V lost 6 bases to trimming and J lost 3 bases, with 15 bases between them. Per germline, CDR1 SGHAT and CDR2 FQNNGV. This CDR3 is CASSPYLDSYEQYF. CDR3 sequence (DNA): TGTGCCAGCAGTCCTTACTTGGACAGCTACGAGCAGTACTTC. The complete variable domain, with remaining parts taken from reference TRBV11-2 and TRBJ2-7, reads EAGVAQSPRYKIIEKRQSVAFWCNPISGHATLYWYQQILGQGPKLLIQFQNNGVVDDSQLPKDRFSAERLKGVDSTLKIQPAKLEDSAVYLCASSPYLDSYEQYFGPGTRLTVT.

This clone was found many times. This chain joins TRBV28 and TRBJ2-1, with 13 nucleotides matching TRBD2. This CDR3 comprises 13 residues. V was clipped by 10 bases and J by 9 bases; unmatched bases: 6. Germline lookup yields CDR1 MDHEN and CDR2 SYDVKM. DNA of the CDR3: TGTGCCACCCGACTAGCGGGAGGCTTTGAGCAGTTCTTC. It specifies CATRLAGGFEQFF.

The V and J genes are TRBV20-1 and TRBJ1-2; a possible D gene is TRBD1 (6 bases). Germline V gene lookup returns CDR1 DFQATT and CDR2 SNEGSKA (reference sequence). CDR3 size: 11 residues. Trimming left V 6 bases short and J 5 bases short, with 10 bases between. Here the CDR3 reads CSADRRYGYTF. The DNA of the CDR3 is TGCAGTGCCGACAGGAGGTATGGCTACACCTTC.

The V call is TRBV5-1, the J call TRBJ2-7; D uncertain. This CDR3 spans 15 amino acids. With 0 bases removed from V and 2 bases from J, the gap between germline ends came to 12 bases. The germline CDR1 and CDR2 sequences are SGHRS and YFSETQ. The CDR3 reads CASSLGTANTYEQYF. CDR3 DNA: TGCGCCAGCAGCTTGGGTACAGCCAATACCTACGAGCAGTACTTC. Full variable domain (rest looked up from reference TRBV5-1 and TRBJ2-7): KAGVTQTPRYLIKTRGQQVTLSCSPISGHRSVSWYQQTPGQGLQFLFEYFSETQRNKGNFPGRFSGRQFSNSRSEMNVSTLELGDSALYLCASSLGTANTYEQYFGPGTRLTVT.

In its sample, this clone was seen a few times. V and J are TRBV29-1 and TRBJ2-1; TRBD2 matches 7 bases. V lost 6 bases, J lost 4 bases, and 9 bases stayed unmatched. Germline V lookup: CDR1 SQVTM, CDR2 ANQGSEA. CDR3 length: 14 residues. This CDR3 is CSVVTRGRYNEQFF. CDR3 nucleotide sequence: TGCAGCGTGGTGACCCGCGGGAGATACAATGAGCAGTTCTTC.

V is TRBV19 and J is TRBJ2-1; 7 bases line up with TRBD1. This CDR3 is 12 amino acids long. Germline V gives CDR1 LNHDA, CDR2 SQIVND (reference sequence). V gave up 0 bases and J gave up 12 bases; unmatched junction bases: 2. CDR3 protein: CASSIDYRGQFF. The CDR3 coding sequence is TGTGCCAGTAGTATAGACTACAGGGGGCAGTTCTTC.

DNA for the CDR3: TGTGCCAGCAGCTTAGCCCCGGTGATCACTGAAGCTTTCTTT. As protein: CASSLAPVITEAFF. The chain combines TRBV7-8 with TRBJ1-1; no reliable D call. This CDR3 comprises 14 residues. V was trimmed by 0 bases and J by 4 bases, leaving 9 bases between them. CDR1 is SGHVS, CDR2 FQNEAQ, per germline. Based on the CDR3 plus reference TRBV7-8 and TRBJ1-1, the full variable domain is GAGVSQSPRYKVAKRGQDVALRCDPISGHVSLFWYQQALGQGPEFLTYFQNEAQLDKSGLPSDRFFAERPEGSVSTLKIQRTQQEDSAVYLCASSLAPVITEAFFGQGTRLTVV.

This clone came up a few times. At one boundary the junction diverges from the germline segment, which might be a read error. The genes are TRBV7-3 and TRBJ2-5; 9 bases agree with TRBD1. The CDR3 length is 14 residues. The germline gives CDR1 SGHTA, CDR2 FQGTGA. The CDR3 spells CASSQGTGYETQYF. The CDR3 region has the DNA TGCGCCAGCAGCCAAGGGACAGGGTACGAGACCCAGTACTTC.

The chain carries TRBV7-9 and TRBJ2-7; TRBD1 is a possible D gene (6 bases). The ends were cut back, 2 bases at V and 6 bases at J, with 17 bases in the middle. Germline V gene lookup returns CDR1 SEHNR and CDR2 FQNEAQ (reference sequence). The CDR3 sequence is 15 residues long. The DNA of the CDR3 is TGTGCCAGCAGCTTATTGGGGGCCCGAACGGGCGAGCAGTACTTC. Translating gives CASSLLGARTGEQYF.

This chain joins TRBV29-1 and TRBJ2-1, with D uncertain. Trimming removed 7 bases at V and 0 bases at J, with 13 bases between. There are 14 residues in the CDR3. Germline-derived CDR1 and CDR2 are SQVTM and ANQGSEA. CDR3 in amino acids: CSGVDYVSYNEQFF. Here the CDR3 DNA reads TGCAGCGGCGTGGATTACGTCTCCTACAATGAGCAGTTCTTC.

CDR3 protein: CASSLESAVSRIVVKNIQYF. In DNA form, the CDR3 reads TGTGCCAGCAGCTTAGAAAGTGCAGTCTCCAGGATAGTAGTCAAAAACATTCAGTACTTC. V gene TRBV11-2 combines with J gene TRBJ2-4; unclear D gene. This CDR3 region has 20 residues. CDR1 and CDR2 (germline): SGHAT, FQNNGV. The V end was cut by 0 bases, the J end by 3 bases, with 24 bases between.

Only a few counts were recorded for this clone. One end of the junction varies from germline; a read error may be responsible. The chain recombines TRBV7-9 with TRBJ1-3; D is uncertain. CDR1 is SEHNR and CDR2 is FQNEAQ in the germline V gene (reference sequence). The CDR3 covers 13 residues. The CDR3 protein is CASSLAGGNTIYF. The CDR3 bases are TGTGCCAGCAGCCTAGCGGGTGGAAACACCATATATTTT.

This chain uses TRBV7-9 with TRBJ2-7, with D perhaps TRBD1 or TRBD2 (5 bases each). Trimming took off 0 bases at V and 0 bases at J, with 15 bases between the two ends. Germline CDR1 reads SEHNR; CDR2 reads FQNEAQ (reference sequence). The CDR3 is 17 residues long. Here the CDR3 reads CASSLALSQGPSYEQYF. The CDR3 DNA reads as TGTGCCAGCAGCTTAGCGCTTAGTCAGGGACCCTCCTACGAGCAGTACTTC.

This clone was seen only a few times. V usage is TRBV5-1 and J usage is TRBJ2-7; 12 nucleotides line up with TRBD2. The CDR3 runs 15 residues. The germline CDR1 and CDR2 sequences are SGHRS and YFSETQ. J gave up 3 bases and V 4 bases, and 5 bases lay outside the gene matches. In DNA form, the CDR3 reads TGCGCCAGCAGCCCGACTAGCGGGAGTCTCTACGAGCAGTACTTC. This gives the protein CASSPTSGSLYEQYF.

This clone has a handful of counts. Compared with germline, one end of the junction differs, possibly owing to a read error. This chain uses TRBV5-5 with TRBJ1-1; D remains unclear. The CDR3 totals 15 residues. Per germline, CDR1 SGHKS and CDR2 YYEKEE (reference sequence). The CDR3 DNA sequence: TGCGCCAGCAGCCAAGAGGTCTACGGCAACACTGAAGCTTTCTTT. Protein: CASSQEVYGNTEAFF.

CDR3 sequence (DNA): TGTGCCAGCAGGCTAGCGGGAGGAAGGGAGACCCAGTACTTC. Amino acids: CASRLAGGRETQYF. This chain joins TRBV7-2 and TRBJ2-5, with TRBD2 matching 11 bases. Germline loops: CDR1 SGHTA, CDR2 FQGNSA. Losses at the gene ends were 6 bases for V and 5 bases for J; bases not matched to a gene: 5. The CDR3 has 14 amino acids.

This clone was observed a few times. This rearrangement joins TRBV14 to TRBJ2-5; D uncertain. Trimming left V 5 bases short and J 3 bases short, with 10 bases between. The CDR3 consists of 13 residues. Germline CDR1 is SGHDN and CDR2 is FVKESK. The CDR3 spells CASSYRPKETQYF. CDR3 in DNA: TGTGCCAGCAGCTACCGCCCGAAAGAGACCCAGTACTTC.

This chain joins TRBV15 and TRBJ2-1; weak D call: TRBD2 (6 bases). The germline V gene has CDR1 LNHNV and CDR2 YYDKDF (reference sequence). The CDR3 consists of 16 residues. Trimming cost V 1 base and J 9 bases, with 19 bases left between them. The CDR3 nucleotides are TGTGCCACCAGCAGAGGGACCTCCGGGAGTAGGGTTGAGCAGTTCTTC. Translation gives CATSRGTSGSRVEQFF.

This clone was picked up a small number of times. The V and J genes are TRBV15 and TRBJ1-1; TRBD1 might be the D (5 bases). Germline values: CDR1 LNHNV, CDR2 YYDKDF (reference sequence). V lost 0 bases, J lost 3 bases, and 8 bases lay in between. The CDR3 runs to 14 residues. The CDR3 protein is CATSRDRDDTEAFF. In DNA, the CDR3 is TGTGCCACCAGCAGAGACCGGGACGACACTGAAGCTTTCTTT.

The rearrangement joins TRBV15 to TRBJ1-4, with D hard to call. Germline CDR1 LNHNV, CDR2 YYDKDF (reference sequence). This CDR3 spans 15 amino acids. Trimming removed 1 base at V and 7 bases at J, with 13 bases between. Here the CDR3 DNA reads TGTGCCACCAGCAGAGCCTCTGTCTCGAGTGAAAAACTGTTTTTT. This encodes CATSRASVSSEKLFF.

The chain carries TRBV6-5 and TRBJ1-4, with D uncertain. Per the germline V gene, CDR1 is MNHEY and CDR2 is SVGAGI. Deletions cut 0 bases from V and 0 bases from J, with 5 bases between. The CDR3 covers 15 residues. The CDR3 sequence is CASSYSTATNEKLFF. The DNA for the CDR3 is TGTGCCAGCAGTTACTCGACGGCAACTAATGAAAAACTGTTTTTT.

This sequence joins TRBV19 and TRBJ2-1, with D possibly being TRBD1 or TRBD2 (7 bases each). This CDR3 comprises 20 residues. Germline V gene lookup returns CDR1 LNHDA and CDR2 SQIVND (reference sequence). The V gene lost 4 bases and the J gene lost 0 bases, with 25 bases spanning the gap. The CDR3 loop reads CASSTPFGGGGGSSYNEQFF. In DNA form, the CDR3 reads TGTGCCAGTAGTACCCCCTTTGGGGGAGGGGGCGGGAGCTCCTACAATGAGCAGTTCTTC.

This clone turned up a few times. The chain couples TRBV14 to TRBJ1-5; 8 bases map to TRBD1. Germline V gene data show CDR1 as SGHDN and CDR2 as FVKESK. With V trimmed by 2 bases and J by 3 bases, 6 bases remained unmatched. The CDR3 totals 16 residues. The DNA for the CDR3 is TGTGCCAGCAGCCAATCGGACAGGGCCCTCAATCAGCCCCAGCATTTT. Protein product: CASSQSDRALNQPQHF.